What follows are 25 T cell receptor beta chains derived from one specimen sequenced in a study of Graves' ophthalmopathy and Graves' hyperthyroidism. The authors amplified TCR beta CDR3 regions, and they did so from RNA transcripts for repertoire sequencing. The authors performed first-round RT-PCR with HTBI primers and then a second-round multiplex PCR. Using its own MiXCR run on the multiplex PCR reads, TCRdb lists one record per CDR3 protein. Among hundreds of thousands of distinct CDR3 sequences listed, around a fifth were seen once. Sequencing was carried out using peripheral blood. These receptors were collected from a woman aged 18 to 35 with stable Graves' hyperthyroidism.

The sample holds many counts of this clonotype. This sequence joins TRBV28 and TRBJ1-2; D remains ambiguous. V lost 1 base, J lost 6 bases, and 6 bases lay in between. Germline CDR1 MDHEN, CDR2 SYDVKM. This CDR3 is built from 12 residues. The CDR3 DNA sequence: TGTGCCAGCAGTTTATATCGGAATGGCTACACCTTC. Its protein product is CASSLYRNGYTF.

This chain links TRBV4-1 with TRBJ2-7; tentatively, D is TRBD1 (5 bases). The germline V and J ends were trimmed by 0 bases and 6 bases, with 18 bases remaining between them. Germline V gene lookup returns CDR1 MGHRA and CDR2 YSYEKL. The CDR3 spans 16 residues. The CDR3 DNA follows: TGCGCCAGCAGCCAAGATATCAGGCAGGGCACAGCCGAGCAGTACTTC. Translation gives CASSQDIRQGTAEQYF.

This clonotype has ten or more counts. The chain employs TRBV5-5 and TRBJ1-5, with TRBD1 matching 7 bases. This CDR3 comprises 14 residues. Per germline, CDR1 SGHKS and CDR2 YYEKEE (reference sequence). V shed 4 bases, J shed 5 bases, and the junction held 6 bases outside the gene matches. The DNA for the CDR3 is TGTGCCAGCAGCCAGGGACAGAAGTATCAGCCCCAGCATTTT. Encoded protein: CASSQGQKYQPQHF.

This clonotype was counted ten times or more. The V gene is TRBV7-6, the J gene TRBJ2-7; D is possibly TRBD1 (5 bases). This CDR3 has 15 amino acids. CDR1 SGHVS and CDR2 FNYEAQ come from the germline V gene. V was trimmed by 1 base and J by 2 bases, leaving 12 bases between them. The CDR3 protein is CASSLVGQGPYEQYF. The CDR3 DNA sequence: TGTGCCAGCAGCTTAGTGGGTCAGGGCCCCTACGAGCAGTACTTC.

This clonotype was counted many times. CDR3 DNA sequence: TGTGCCAGCAGTCAGGACAACTATAGCAATCAGCCCCAGCATTTT. Protein product: CASSQDNYSNQPQHF. The chain couples TRBV28 to TRBJ1-5, with TRBD1 as a possible D gene (5 bases). V was pared by 5 bases and J by 0 bases, with 11 bases between. Germline lookup yields CDR1 MDHEN and CDR2 SYDVKM. This CDR3 region has 15 residues. Together with reference TRBV28 and TRBJ1-5, the CDR3 gives the full variable domain: DVKVTQSSRYLVKRTGEKVFLECVQDMDHENMFWYRQDPGLGLRLIYFSYDVKMKEKGDIPEGYSVSREKKERFSLILESASTNQTSMYLCASSQDNYSNQPQHFGDGTRLSIL.

Many counts were recorded for this clonotype. V gene TRBV20-1 combines with J gene TRBJ1-1; D gene uncertain. CDR1 DFQATT and CDR2 SNEGSKA come from the germline V gene (reference sequence). The CDR3 consists of 13 residues. Trimming pared 7 bases from V and 4 bases from J, leaving 16 bases between. CDR3 loop: CSGQIRWGTEAFF. In nucleotides, the CDR3 is TGCAGTGGACAAATCAGATGGGGCACTGAAGCTTTCTTT.

Ten or more counts support this clonotype. The chain employs TRBV25-1 and TRBJ1-3; D gene unclear. The CDR3 spans 14 residues. V was trimmed by 0 bases and J by 2 bases, leaving 5 bases between them. Germline V CDR1 and CDR2: MGHDK, SYGVNS. In DNA form, the CDR3 reads TGTGCCAGCAGTGAATACTTTCCTGGAAACACCATATATTTT. Protein product: CASSEYFPGNTIYF.

This clonotype was detected ten times or more. J is TRBJ2-7 and V is TRBV19, with 9 bases fitting TRBD1. There are 14 residues in the CDR3. The germline gives CDR1 LNHDA, CDR2 SQIVND (reference sequence). The junction had 4 bases not matched to a gene; V was cut back by 5 bases and J by 2 bases. The CDR3 nucleotides read TGTGCCAGTAGTTCGGACAGGGGCACCTACGAGCAGTACTTC. As protein: CASSSDRGTYEQYF.

This clonotype was detected many times. The rearrangement joins TRBV4-1 to TRBJ1-2, with D uncertain. Trimming shortened V by 0 bases and J by 2 bases, and 10 bases separated the two germline ends. Germline loops: CDR1 MGHRA, CDR2 YSYEKL. The CDR3 loop spans 15 amino acids. CDR3 nucleotide sequence: TGCGCCAGCAGCCAAGAATCTAACCTCAACTATGGCTACACCTTC. Amino acid sequence: CASSQESNLNYGYTF.

J is TRBJ1-2 and V is TRBV28; D might be TRBD1 (6 bases). V was pared by 3 bases and J by 4 bases, with 12 bases between. The CDR3 consists of 14 residues. The germline V gene encodes CDR1 MDHEN and CDR2 SYDVKM. The CDR3 loop reads CASSFSDRLYGYTF. The CDR3, as DNA: TGTGCCAGCAGTTTCTCCGACAGGCTCTATGGCTACACCTTC.

This clonotype was counted at least ten times. This chain connects TRBV6-5 to TRBJ1-2; D possibly corresponds to TRBD1 (6 bases). The germline V gene encodes CDR1 MNHEY and CDR2 SVGAGI. V was shortened by 0 bases and J by 8 bases, with 13 bases between the two germline ends. The CDR3 length is 14 residues. The CDR3 DNA follows: TGTGCCAGCAGTTACTCGGTGGCAGGGGTAGGCTACACCTTC. Encoded protein: CASSYSVAGVGYTF.

Notes on this clonotype: Compared with germline, one end of the junction differs, possibly owing to a read error. This chain links TRBV2 with TRBJ2-5, with TRBD2 as a possible D gene (6 bases). CDR1 is SNHLY, CDR2 FYNNEI, per germline. The CDR3 extends over 17 amino acids. In DNA form, the CDR3 reads TGTGCCAGCAGAGGGATAGGGGAGGTTTCGAGCCAAGAGACCCGGTACTTC. Its protein product is CASRGIGEVSSQETRYF. The full variable domain, completed using reference TRBV2 and TRBJ2-5, is EPEVTQTPSHQVTQMGQEVILRCVPISNHLYFYWYRQILGQKVEFLVSFYNNEISEKSEIFDDQFSVERPDGSNFTLKIRSTKLEDSAMYFCASRGIGEVSSQETRYFGPGTRLLVL.

This clonotype was observed at least ten times. The genes are TRBV7-2 and TRBJ2-5; tentatively, D is TRBD1 (5 bases). The germline CDR1 and CDR2 sequences are SGHTA and FQGNSA. With 1 base removed from V and 5 bases from J, the gap between germline ends came to 11 bases. There are 14 residues in the CDR3. The CDR3 sequence: CASSLVGASETQYF. CDR3 DNA: TGTGCCAGCAGCTTAGTAGGGGCTTCGGAGACCCAGTACTTC.

This clonotype has at least ten counts. This chain connects TRBV29-1 to TRBJ1-1; the D gene is possibly TRBD1 (5 bases). There are 13 residues in the CDR3. The germline V gene encodes CDR1 SQVTM and CDR2 ANQGSEA. V lost 8 bases, J lost 2 bases, and 15 bases lay in between. In nucleotides, the CDR3 is TGCAGCTCCGGGCAGGGAGGAAACACTGAAGCTTTCTTT. Its protein product is CSSGQGGNTEAFF.

This clonotype was counted ten times or more. The chain joins TRBV4-1 to TRBJ1-1; TRBD1 is a possible D gene (5 bases). This CDR3 spans 15 amino acids. Germline V gene data show CDR1 as MGHRA and CDR2 as YSYEKL. The V and J ends lost 1 base and 6 bases respectively, with 15 bases between them. The CDR3 sequence is CASSQVWGKGSEAFF. DNA of the CDR3: TGCGCCAGCAGCCAAGTTTGGGGGAAAGGCTCTGAAGCTTTCTTT.

The chain recombines TRBV4-1 with TRBJ1-5, with unresolved D. CDR1 and CDR2 (germline): MGHRA, YSYEKL. Trimming stripped 3 bases from V and 3 bases from J, with 9 bases between. The CDR3 loop spans 14 amino acids. The CDR3 DNA follows: TGCGCCAGCAGCCACTCGGGATCCAATCAGCCCCAGCATTTT. Encoded protein: CASSHSGSNQPQHF.

This clonotype came up many times. This chain uses TRBV5-1 with TRBJ2-5, with D perhaps assigned TRBD1 or TRBD2 (5 bases each). With 3 bases removed from V and 5 bases from J, the gap between germline ends came to 11 bases. CDR3 length: 13 residues. CDR1 and CDR2 (germline): SGHRS, YFSETQ. The CDR3 bases are TGCGCCAGCAGCTCAGAGGGGTCGGAGACCCAGTACTTC. Amino acids: CASSSEGSETQYF. The complete variable domain, with remaining parts taken from reference TRBV5-1 and TRBJ2-5, reads KAGVTQTPRYLIKTRGQQVTLSCSPISGHRSVSWYQQTPGQGLQFLFEYFSETQRNKGNFPGRFSGRQFSNSRSEMNVSTLELGDSALYLCASSSEGSETQYFGPGTRLLVL.

This clonotype was seen repeatedly, ten times or more. The J gene is TRBJ1-2, the V gene TRBV30; maybe TRBD1 (5 bases). The CDR3 has 13 amino acids. V was cut by 5 bases and J by 4 bases, with 14 bases left in between. CDR1 is GTSNPN and CDR2 is SVGIG in the germline V gene (reference sequence). The DNA of the CDR3 is TGTGCCTGGGGGGCCCCGGCGACCTATGGCTACACCTTC. It encodes CAWGAPATYGYTF.

The chain links TRBV28 to TRBJ2-2; D call uncertain. Germline V gene data show CDR1 as MDHEN and CDR2 as SYDVKM. The CDR3 covers 15 residues. Trimming pared 6 bases from V and 4 bases from J, leaving 15 bases between. The CDR3: CASSHRGRATGELFF. Written as DNA, the CDR3 is TGTGCCAGCAGCCACAGAGGTCGCGCCACCGGGGAGCTGTTTTTT.

This chain connects TRBV30 to TRBJ2-2; D is undetermined. CDR1 and CDR2 from the germline V gene are GTSNPN and SVGIG (reference sequence). This CDR3 is 13 amino acids long. The V end lost 1 base, the J end lost 3 bases, and 6 bases lay between the germline ends. DNA for the CDR3: TGTGCCTGGAGTGCTGGCCACACCGGGGAGCTGTTTTTT. It yields the protein CAWSAGHTGELFF.

The chain links TRBV28 to TRBJ1-1, with TRBD1 matching over 7 bases. Germline V gene lookup returns CDR1 MDHEN and CDR2 SYDVKM. V lost 8 bases and J lost 3; bases outside the gene matches: 12. The CDR3 extends over 15 amino acids. The CDR3 spells CASVEGRGPDTEAFF. The CDR3 coding sequence is TGTGCCAGCGTCGAAGGGAGGGGGCCGGACACTGAAGCTTTCTTT.

This clonotype occurred a few times. V and J are TRBV6-1 and TRBJ1-1; D is possibly TRBD1 (5 bases). V gave up 4 bases and J gave up 2 bases, with 14 bases separating them. In germline, CDR1 is MNHNS, CDR2 SASEGT. This CDR3 has 15 amino acids. CDR3 sequence: CASSGSRDLNTEAFF. Here the CDR3 DNA reads TGTGCCAGCAGTGGGTCCCGGGACCTCAACACTGAAGCTTTCTTT.

This clonotype occurred a few times. The V call is TRBV12-3 or TRBV12-4, the J call TRBJ2-7; D might be TRBD1 (6 bases). CDR3 length equals 14 residues. The V gene lost 5 bases and the J gene lost 0 bases, with 11 bases spanning the gap. Here the CDR3 reads CASSRQVGSYEQYF. CDR3 DNA: TGTGCCAGCAGTAGACAGGTTGGCTCCTACGAGCAGTACTTC.

In this sample, this clonotype turned up many times. The rearrangement links TRBV12-3 or TRBV12-4 to TRBJ1-1; TRBD1 matches 7 bases. V lost 4 bases and J lost 5; bases outside the gene matches: 7. CDR3 size: 14 residues. CDR3 in amino acids: CASSYEGASTEAFF. In DNA form, the CDR3 reads TGTGCCAGCAGTTATGAGGGGGCGAGTACTGAAGCTTTCTTT.

This clonotype was found many times. The chain employs TRBV7-2 and TRBJ2-4, with TRBD2 matching 9 bases. Germline CDR1 SGHTA, CDR2 FQGNSA. This CDR3 is 14 amino acids long. Trimming at V came to 3 bases and at J to 9 bases, leaving 6 bases not matched to a gene. The CDR3 DNA sequence: TGTGCCAGCAGCTTTGCGGGAGGGCCGAGCATTCAGTACTTC. Encoded protein: CASSFAGGPSIQYF.